A single sample gave rise to the 5 T cell receptor beta chains below, sequenced in a study of cytomegalovirus exposure and HLA in healthy donors (dated 2017 in TCRdb). The library came from the immunoSEQ multiplex PCR assay. The multiplex PCR relied on a mix of 60 forward primers for TCR Vbeta segments and 13 reverse primers for TCR Jbeta segments. TCRdb carries this immuneACCESS record with in-frame sequences only. Its versions omit some clonotypes, under half of them owing to an unresolved V gene in the studies checked, with the rest unexplained. The sample records just over 150,000 clones, 70% to 90% of which are singletons. The ten largest make up about 2% of the sample. Sequenced sample: PBMCs. These receptors were collected from a woman aged 18-30 years in good health and CMV-seronegative.

The chain is built from TRBV5-1 and TRBJ2-5; 10 nucleotides agree with TRBD1. Trimming at V came to 4 bases and at J to 5 bases, leaving 14 bases not matched to a gene. The CDR3 is made up of 17 amino acids. Germline V lookup: CDR1 SGHRS, CDR2 YFSETQ. The CDR3: CASSPGQGGHYQETQYF. The CDR3 nucleotides read TGCGCCAGCAGCCCCGGACAGGGGGGGCATTATCAGGAGACCCAGTACTTC.

The chain is built from TRBV30 and TRBJ1-5, with 8 nucleotides matching TRBD1. This CDR3 region has 15 residues. V was clipped by 0 bases and J by 6 bases; unmatched bases: 7. Germline CDR1 reads GTSNPN; CDR2 reads SVGIG (reference sequence). DNA for the CDR3: TGTGCCTGGAGTGTACGGGGCAGGGGGCGTCAGCCCCAGCATTTT. Translation: CAWSVRGRGRQPQHF.

This sequence joins TRBV30 and TRBJ1-6, with D perhaps TRBD1 (5 bases). The CDR3 consists of 13 residues. Germline CDR1 is GTSNPN and CDR2 is SVGIG (reference sequence). The CDR3 DNA sequence: TGTGCTTGCGGACATTCCTATAATTCACCCCTCCACTTT. It yields the protein CACGHSYNSPLHF.

The sample holds one count of this clone. The CDR3 sequence is CASSQYGGGTQYF. DNA of the CDR3: TGTGCCAGCAGTCAATACGGGGGGGGGACCCAGTACTTC. This chain joins TRBV11-2 and TRBJ2-5; 8 bases agree with TRBD2. Per germline, CDR1 SGHAT and CDR2 FQNNGV. This CDR3 region has 13 residues. V lost 6 bases and J lost 7; bases outside the gene matches: 7.

This rearrangement joins TRBV2 to TRBJ1-2; D is unclear. CDR1 and CDR2 from the germline V gene are SNHLY and FYNNEI. Trimming cost V 8 bases and J 4 bases, with 11 bases left between them. This CDR3 has 12 residues. The CDR3 DNA reads as TGTGCCAGCTCCGGAGACGTCTATGGCTACACCTTC. It yields the protein CASSGDVYGYTF.